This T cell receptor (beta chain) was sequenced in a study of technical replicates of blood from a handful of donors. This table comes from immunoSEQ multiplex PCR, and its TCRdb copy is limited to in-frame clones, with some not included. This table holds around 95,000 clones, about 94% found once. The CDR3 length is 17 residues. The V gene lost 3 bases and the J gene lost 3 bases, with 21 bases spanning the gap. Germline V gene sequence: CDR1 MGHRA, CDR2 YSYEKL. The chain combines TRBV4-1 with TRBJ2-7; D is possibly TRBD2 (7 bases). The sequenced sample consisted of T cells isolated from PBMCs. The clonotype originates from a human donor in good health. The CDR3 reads CASSQATREGVFYEQYF. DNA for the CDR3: TGCGCCAGCAGCCAGGCTACGAGGGAGGGGGTCTTCTACGAGCAGTACTTC.